One sample yielded the 5 T cell receptor beta chains listed below, sequenced in a study of cytomegalovirus exposure and HLA in healthy donors. The method was immunoSEQ multiplex PCR; TCRdb's version includes in-frame clones alone and lacks a portion of them. The sample holds about 140,000 clones, 82% seen once. The sample consisted of PBMCs. Receptors originate from a young man in good health and CMV-seropositive.

The V and J genes are TRBV30 and TRBJ2-7; 12 bases line up with TRBD2. The CDR3 runs 14 residues. Germline lookup yields CDR1 GTSNPN and CDR2 SVGIG (reference sequence). The V segment lost 5 bases and the J segment 4 bases; nucleotides outside the gene matches: 6. The CDR3 here is CAWCPGLAGYEQYF. The CDR3 nucleotides read TGTGCCTGGTGTCCCGGACTAGCGGGATACGAGCAGTACTTC.

The gene calls are TRBV19 and TRBJ1-2; 8 bases fit TRBD1. The germline CDR1 and CDR2 sequences are LNHDA and SQIVND (reference sequence). The CDR3 has 16 amino acids. The V and J ends lost 4 bases and 6 bases, in that order; junction bases with no gene match: 13. CDR3 loop: CASSTLGQGASDGYTF. The DNA of the CDR3 is TGTGCCAGTAGTACCCTCGGACAGGGAGCTTCGGATGGCTACACCTTC. Variable domain in full (rest from reference TRBV19 and TRBJ1-2): DGGITQSPKYLFRKEGQNVTLSCEQNLNHDAMYWYRQDPGQGLRLIYYSQIVNDFQKGDIAEGYSVSREKKESFPLTVTSAQKNPTAFYLCASSTLGQGASDGYTFGSGTRLTVV.

The V and J genes are TRBV29-1 and TRBJ2-1, with D unresolved. V lost 5 bases, J lost 3 bases, and 8 bases lay in between. The CDR3 runs to 12 residues. Germline loops: CDR1 SQVTM, CDR2 ANQGSEA. CDR3 sequence (DNA): TGCAGCGTTTCAGGAAACTACAATGAGCAGTTCTTC. Amino acids: CSVSGNYNEQFF.

The rearrangement uses TRBV5-1 and TRBJ1-1; perhaps TRBD1 as D (5 bases). V lost 4 bases and J 3 bases, leaving 10 bases between the germline ends. In germline, CDR1 is SGHRS, CDR2 YFSETQ. The CDR3 length is 13 residues. The CDR3 region has the DNA TGCGCCAGCAGCCTCATGACAGACACTGAAGCTTTCTTT. It encodes CASSLMTDTEAFF. The variable domain in full, with the rest retrieved from reference TRBV5-1 and TRBJ1-1, is KAGVTQTPRYLIKTRGQQVTLSCSPISGHRSVSWYQQTPGQGLQFLFEYFSETQRNKGNFPGRFSGRQFSNSRSEMNVSTLELGDSALYLCASSLMTDTEAFFGQGTRLTVV.

J is TRBJ2-5 and V is TRBV6-6, with 7 bases fitting TRBD2. Germline V gene lookup returns CDR1 MNHNY and CDR2 SVGAGI (reference sequence). CDR3 length equals 16 residues. V shed 0 bases, J shed 1 base, and the junction held 5 bases outside the gene matches. In DNA, the CDR3 is TGTGCCAGCAGTTACTCCGTTTCGGGGGGCCAAGAGACCCAGTACTTC. This gives the protein CASSYSVSGGQETQYF.